The 30 T cell receptor beta chains presented below share a single source sample, sequenced in a study of blood T cells in healthy people across ages. A second PCR, run for about 7 to 11 cycles, used a sample-barcoded 5' primer plus a J-beta primer mix. TCRdb re-called the 5' RACE reads with MiXCR, one entry per CDR3 protein. The table records around 1,900,000 distinct CDR3 sequences, 35% to 50% of them present only once. Sample: blood. The receptors come from a human donor in good health.

This clonotype was recorded a few times. The chain joins TRBV6-6 to TRBJ2-1; 7 nucleotides match TRBD1. V lost 7 bases, J lost 1 base, and 4 bases stayed unmatched. The CDR3 extends over 14 amino acids. CDR1 and CDR2 from the germline V gene are MNHNY and SVGAGI (reference sequence). DNA for the CDR3: TGTGCCAGCAAGGGGGCAGGGTCCTACAATGAGCAGTTCTTC. Its protein product is CASKGAGSYNEQFF.

This clonotype appeared a few times. The chain carries TRBV11-3 and TRBJ2-5; D is possibly TRBD1 or TRBD2 (5 bases each). The CDR3 is 16 amino acids. Trimming took 5 bases from V and 4 from J, leaving 20 bases between them. The germline V gene has CDR1 SGHNT and CDR2 YENEEA. CDR3 bases: TGTGCCAGCAGCCACGCCGGGATTAGGGGTACAGAGACCCAGTACTTC. Residues: CASSHAGIRGTETQYF.

This clonotype has only a few counts. The V gene is TRBV9, the J gene TRBJ2-7, with 7 bases identical to TRBD2. This CDR3 region has 14 residues. Trimming cost V 2 bases and J 4 bases; bases outside gene matches: 6. Germline V lookup: CDR1 SGDLS, CDR2 YYNGEE. The CDR3 loop is CASSVSGLGYEQYF. The CDR3 DNA is TGTGCCAGCAGCGTTAGCGGGCTTGGGTACGAGCAGTACTTC.

The V call is TRBV20-1, the J call TRBJ1-2; maybe TRBD1 (5 bases). V was shortened by 4 bases and J by 2 bases, with 11 bases between the two germline ends. This CDR3 has 13 residues. Germline V gene lookup returns CDR1 DFQATT and CDR2 SNEGSKA (reference sequence). The CDR3 region has the DNA TGCAGTGCTACCCAGACAGCCAACTATGGCTACACCTTC. Its translation: CSATQTANYGYTF.

This clonotype has just one count. The chain employs TRBV7-6 and TRBJ2-5; 7 bases align to TRBD1. The J call may be mistaken, given a closer DNA end match to TRBJ2-7. Germline V gene lookup returns CDR1 SGHVS and CDR2 FNYEAQ. This CDR3 region has 16 residues. CDR3 bases: TGTGCCAGCAGCTTAGGTCCGCCAAGGGGGCCCTTCGAGCAGTACTTC. Translating it yields CASSLGPPRGPFEQYF.

The chain employs TRBV10-3 and TRBJ2-3; D might be TRBD2 (5 bases). This CDR3 contains 15 residues. Trimming removed 3 bases at V and 2 bases at J, with 12 bases between. Germline values: CDR1 ENHRY, CDR2 SYGVKD. This CDR3 is CAISDRARATDTQYF. In DNA form, the CDR3 reads TGTGCCATCAGTGATAGGGCGAGGGCCACAGATACGCAGTATTTT.

As concerns this clonotype: One junction end disagrees with the germline gene, perhaps due to a read error. The CDR3 loop is CSSSPAGISTDTQYF. The CDR3 region has the DNA TGTTCCAGCAGCCCAGCGGGGATAAGCACAGATACGCAGTATTTT. The J gene is TRBJ2-3, the V gene TRBV7-9; 7 positions agree with TRBD2. Germline values: CDR1 SEHNR, CDR2 FQNEAQ (reference sequence). CDR3 length: 15 amino acids.

The chain recombines TRBV7-9 with TRBJ1-1; D possibly corresponds to TRBD1 (5 bases). This CDR3 has 11 residues. V shed 7 bases and J shed 5 bases, with 8 bases lying between them. Germline values: CDR1 SEHNR, CDR2 FQNEAQ (reference sequence). The CDR3 protein is CASNRQTEAFF. The CDR3, as DNA: TGTGCCAGCAACCGACAGACTGAAGCTTTCTTT.

This clonotype was recorded a few times. V and J are TRBV7-2 and TRBJ2-5; 7 bases map to TRBD2. J lost 7 bases, V lost 5 bases, and 13 bases had no gene match. The CDR3 spans 15 residues. Germline CDR1 is SGHTA and CDR2 is FQGNSA. The CDR3 loop reads CASSIQRGHVGTQYF. As DNA, the CDR3 is TGTGCCAGCAGCATCCAGCGGGGTCACGTGGGGACCCAGTACTTC.

The rearrangement uses TRBV12-3 or TRBV12-4 and TRBJ2-4, with unresolved D. Gene TRBJ2-7 matches the end of the DNA better, so the J call may be wrong. This CDR3 comprises 13 residues. CDR3 DNA: TGTGCCAGCAGCCCAGTCTTCGGTGGCGAGCAGTACTTC. This gives the protein CASSPVFGGEQYF.

In this sample, this clonotype turned up a few times. This sequence joins TRBV19 and TRBJ1-1; D unclear. The CDR3 spans 13 residues. Germline CDR1 reads LNHDA; CDR2 reads SQIVND (reference sequence). Deletions cut 2 bases from V and 0 bases from J, with 4 bases between. CDR3 coding DNA: TGTGCCAGTAGTATATCGGTGAACACTGAAGCTTTCTTT. Amino acids: CASSISVNTEAFF.

The chain links TRBV5-1 to TRBJ1-1; possibly TRBD1 for D (5 bases). The CDR3 consists of 13 residues. V was pared by 5 bases and J by 6 bases, with 14 bases between. From germline, CDR1 is SGHRS and CDR2 YFSETQ. CDR3 in amino acids: CASSSQGFPEAFF. The CDR3 DNA reads TGCGCCAGCAGTTCTCAGGGTTTTCCTGAAGCTTTCTTT.

This clonotype came up a few times. The V gene is TRBV29-1, the J gene TRBJ2-7, with TRBD1 matching 7 bases. There are 11 residues in the CDR3. V dropped 4 bases and J dropped 5; count of bases not matched to a gene: 2. From germline, CDR1 is SQVTM and CDR2 ANQGSEA. The CDR3 DNA reads as TGCAGCGTTGGACAGGGTGACGAGCAGTACTTC. Translation: CSVGQGDEQYF.

This clonotype was seen a few times. This chain joins TRBV7-2 and TRBJ2-1; D possibly corresponds to TRBD2 (5 bases). Deletions cut 5 bases from V and 4 bases from J, with 15 bases between. Per the germline V gene, CDR1 is SGHTA and CDR2 is FQGNSA. The CDR3 loop spans 15 amino acids. CDR3 region: CASSPGRAGYNEQFF. In DNA, the CDR3 is TGTGCCAGCAGCCCGGGAAGGGCCGGTTACAATGAGCAGTTCTTC.

The rearrangement uses TRBV29-1 and TRBJ2-1; D is unresolved. This CDR3 has 15 amino acids. The germline V gene encodes CDR1 SQVTM and CDR2 ANQGSEA. Trimming pared 7 bases from V and 0 bases from J, leaving 16 bases between. CDR3 nucleotide sequence: TGCAGCGCCCGATCTAGTTCTGGCTCCTACAATGAGCAGTTCTTC. Its protein product is CSARSSSGSYNEQFF.

The J gene is TRBJ1-2, the V gene TRBV9; 8 nucleotides align to TRBD1. Germline V gives CDR1 SGDLS, CDR2 YYNGEE. The V gene end was trimmed by 1 base and the J gene end by 5 bases; junction bases not matched to a gene: 10. This CDR3 spans 16 amino acids. CDR3 bases: TGTGCCAGCAGCGTAACCCACGGCGGGACAGGATATGGCTACACCTTC. This codes for CASSVTHGGTGYGYTF.

The rearrangement joins TRBV6-2 or TRBV6-3 to TRBJ2-7, with 7 bases that match TRBD1. This CDR3 comprises 17 residues. Germline V lookup: CDR1 MNHEY, CDR2 SVGEGT. V was pared by 0 bases and J by 0 bases, with 8 bases of the junction left unmatched. DNA of the CDR3: TGTGCCAGCAGTTACTCGATAACAGGGGCGCACTCCTACGAGCAGTACTTC. Encoded protein: CASSYSITGAHSYEQYF.

This clonotype came up a few times. The J gene is TRBJ2-1, the V gene TRBV12-3 or TRBV12-4; possible D gene TRBD1, 6 bases. The CDR3 is 12 amino acids. The ends were cut back, 10 bases at V and 5 bases at J, with 12 bases in the middle. CDR3 loop: CAISDRNNEQFF. The CDR3, as DNA: TGTGCCATTTCGGACAGAAACAATGAGCAGTTCTTC.

The rearrangement joins TRBV20-1 to TRBJ1-2; D uncertain. CDR3 length: 13 residues. Germline loops: CDR1 DFQATT, CDR2 SNEGSKA (reference sequence). The V end lost 3 bases, the J end lost 4 bases, and 12 bases lay between the germline ends. CDR3 in amino acids: CSASLRGCYGYTF. The CDR3 coding sequence is TGCAGTGCTAGCTTACGTGGGTGCTATGGCTACACCTTC.

The chain employs TRBV7-2 and TRBJ2-1, with 11 nucleotides matching TRBD1. Germline V gene sequence: CDR1 SGHTA, CDR2 FQGNSA. With V trimmed by 5 bases and J by 7 bases, 10 bases remained unmatched. CDR3 size: 16 residues. CDR3: CASSRYGQGARNEQFF. In DNA form, the CDR3 reads TGTGCCAGCAGCCGATATGGACAGGGGGCGAGGAATGAGCAGTTCTTC.

CDR3 sequence reads: CASRESGNYGYTF. In nucleotides, the CDR3 is TGTGCCAGTCGGGAGTCCGGAAATTATGGCTACACCTTC. The rearrangement uses TRBV27 and TRBJ1-2; D is unclear. Germline-derived CDR1 and CDR2 are MNHEY and SMNVEV (reference sequence). The V end lost 9 bases, the J end lost 5 bases, and 16 bases lay between the germline ends. This CDR3 is 13 amino acids long.

V gene TRBV15 combines with J gene TRBJ1-4, with a tentative D call TRBD1 (5 bases). Germline CDR1 LNHNV, CDR2 YYDKDF (reference sequence). V dropped 0 bases and J dropped 6 bases, with 14 bases sitting between them. The CDR3 is 16 residues long. The CDR3 region is CATSRDRHGGYEKLFF. The CDR3 DNA is TGTGCCACCAGCAGAGATAGGCACGGGGGATATGAAAAACTGTTTTTT.

This clonotype was detected only a few times. The gene calls are TRBV7-3 and TRBJ2-6; D is undetermined. From germline, CDR1 is SGHTA and CDR2 FQGTGA. Trimming removed 3 bases at V and 2 bases at J, with 11 bases between. The CDR3 consists of 16 residues. CDR3 amino acids: CASSFPTVTGANVLTF. The CDR3 region has the DNA TGTGCCAGCAGCTTCCCCACAGTGACTGGGGCCAACGTCCTGACTTTC.

Concerning this clonotype itself: Since a much larger clone is just one base distant, this may be a read error. The chain is built from TRBV6-2 or TRBV6-3 and TRBJ2-5, with 9 bases identical to TRBD2. Germline assignment: CDR1 MNHEY and CDR2 SVGEGT. The CDR3 runs to 16 residues. CDR3 sequence reads: CASSSVASGESNEQNF. For the CDR3, the DNA is TGTGCCAGCAGTTCCGTCGCTAGCGGGGAGTCAAACGAGCAGAACTTC.

The CDR3 here is CSASDIGTGVRNEQYF. DNA of the CDR3: TGCAGTGCTAGCGATATCGGGACAGGCGTTCGGAATGAGCAGTACTTC. The chain employs TRBV20-1 and TRBJ2-4, with 8 bases that match TRBD1. J gave up 13 bases and V 3 bases, and 20 bases lay outside the gene matches. The CDR3 spans 16 residues. Germline CDR1 and CDR2: DFQATT and SNEGSKA (reference sequence).

V gene TRBV20-1 combines with J gene TRBJ1-2; maybe TRBD1 (5 bases). Per the germline V gene, CDR1 is DFQATT and CDR2 is SNEGSKA (reference sequence). The V gene lost 0 bases and the J gene lost 4 bases, with 12 bases spanning the gap. The CDR3 loop spans 14 amino acids. The CDR3 DNA sequence: TGCAGTGCTAGAGAGCGCCCAGGGTTCTATGGCTACACCTTC. It encodes CSARERPGFYGYTF.

CDR3 loop: CASSGERAEGDTQYF. DNA of the CDR3: TGTGCCAGCTCCGGGGAGAGGGCAGAGGGCGATACGCAGTATTTT. This chain joins TRBV7-9 and TRBJ2-3; a possible D gene is TRBD2 (5 bases). This CDR3 has 15 residues. The ends were cut back, 8 bases at V and 6 bases at J, with 21 bases in the middle. Germline assignment: CDR1 SEHNR and CDR2 FQNEAQ (reference sequence).

This chain uses TRBV24-1 with TRBJ2-1; D unresolved. The germline gives CDR1 KGHDR, CDR2 SFDVKD. The CDR3 sequence is 14 residues long. The V and J ends lost 3 bases and 8 bases respectively, with 13 bases between them. In nucleotides, the CDR3 is TGTGCCACCAGTGATAGCCCCGTTAGACATGAGCAGTTCTTC. Translation gives CATSDSPVRHEQFF.

The V gene is TRBV20-1, the J gene TRBJ2-5; possibly TRBD2 for D (7 bases). V lost 0 bases to trimming and J lost 5 bases, with 25 bases between them. Germline CDR1 is DFQATT and CDR2 is SNEGSKA (reference sequence). The CDR3 consists of 18 residues. CDR3 sequence reads: CSARDPWGGGALEETQYF. The CDR3 nucleotides read TGCAGTGCTAGAGATCCATGGGGAGGGGGGGCCTTAGAGGAGACCCAGTACTTC.

This clonotype showed up just a few times. The chain uses TRBV5-6 and TRBJ2-5; D unclear. The CDR3 spans 13 residues. V dropped 4 bases and J dropped 4 bases, with 11 bases sitting between them. From germline, CDR1 is SGHDT and CDR2 YYEEEE. CDR3 nucleotide sequence: TGTGCCAGCAGCCACCGAGCCAGAGAGACCCAGTACTTC. It specifies CASSHRARETQYF.